This section outlines one T cell receptor (beta chain) sequence together with its context. These data come from a study of blood T cell repertoires in COVID-19. In the study overall: Whether acute or convalescent, the COVID-19 samples came from the United States, Italy and Spain. T cells, B-cell-depleted T cells, or PBMCs supplied cDNA or gDNA.

The repertoire was sequenced with immunoSEQ multiplex PCR; TCRdb's copy has only in-frame clones and lacks some. The table includes fewer than 300,000 clones, roughly 80% detected once. Those enrolled in Seattle joined during active infection and were followed longitudinally afterward. Material for sequencing was peripheral blood. The source of this sequence is a person aged 70 to 85 with COVID-19, enrolled during active disease.

DNA of the CDR3: TGCAGCACTGGAGCTAGCGGCACCGGGGAGCTGTTTTTT. It translates to CSTGASGTGELFF. The chain joins TRBV29-1 to TRBJ2-2; TRBD2 agrees at 7 bases. This CDR3 spans 13 amino acids. Germline trimming cut 8 bases from V and 4 bases from J; bases unmatched to any gene: 7. Per germline, CDR1 SQVTM and CDR2 ANQGSEA.